One sample yielded the 5 T cell receptor beta chains listed below, sequenced in a study of shared clonotypes between healthy human individuals. Data came from immunoSEQ multiplex PCR; TCRdb stores just in-frame clones and leaves some out. Here the sample spans fewer than 1.6 million clones, less than 99% being singletons. Sequences were obtained from naive CD4+ T cells sorted from blood. Subset specified: CD45RA+ positively selected. The receptors were sampled from a man aged 30-40 years in good health.

This clone appeared once. This chain connects TRBV4-3 to TRBJ2-3; 13 bases fit TRBD2. The length of the CDR3 is 17 residues. V was pared by 4 bases and J by 3 bases, with 7 bases of the junction left unmatched. Per the germline V gene, CDR1 is LGHNA and CDR2 is YSLEER. CDR3: CASSPMRTSGRTDTQYF. The CDR3, as DNA: TGCGCCAGCAGCCCGATGCGGACTAGCGGGAGAACAGATACGCAGTATTTT.

The V gene is TRBV7-2, the J gene TRBJ2-7; the D gene is possibly TRBD2 (6 bases). The CDR3 totals 14 residues. Germline CDR1 reads SGHTA; CDR2 reads FQGNSA. The ends were cut back, 6 bases at V and 3 bases at J, with 15 bases in the middle. CDR3 DNA sequence: TGTGCCAGCAGGATTCAGGAGGGTAACTACGAGCAGTACTTC. The encoded protein is CASRIQEGNYEQYF.

Note on this clone: In the same sample, other DNA sequences code for this CDR3. This chain connects TRBV6-1 to TRBJ1-5; D is unclear. Germline CDR1 is MNHNS and CDR2 is SASEGT. V dropped 4 bases and J dropped 2 bases, with 6 bases sitting between them. CDR3 size: 13 residues. The CDR3 DNA sequence: TGTGCCAGCAGTGCGCAGGGCAATCAGCCCCAGCATTTT. Protein sequence: CASSAQGNQPQHF.

This chain links TRBV9 with TRBJ2-7; D may be TRBD2 (5 bases). V was shortened by 4 bases and J by 4 bases, with 18 bases between the two germline ends. Germline V lookup: CDR1 SGDLS, CDR2 YYNGEE. The CDR3 length is 15 residues. The CDR3 nucleotides read TGTGCCAGCAGCTCGAGACCGGGATACCAATACGAGCAGTACTTC. Protein sequence: CASSSRPGYQYEQYF.

This clone has only a few counts. This chain links TRBV10-3 with TRBJ1-2; D is unresolved. The CDR3 length is 14 residues. V lost 6 bases and J 3 bases, leaving 14 bases between the germline ends. Per the germline V gene, CDR1 is ENHRY and CDR2 is SYGVKD. The CDR3: CAIRDPQRDYGYTF. CDR3 in DNA: TGTGCCATCAGAGACCCCCAACGGGACTATGGCTACACCTTC.